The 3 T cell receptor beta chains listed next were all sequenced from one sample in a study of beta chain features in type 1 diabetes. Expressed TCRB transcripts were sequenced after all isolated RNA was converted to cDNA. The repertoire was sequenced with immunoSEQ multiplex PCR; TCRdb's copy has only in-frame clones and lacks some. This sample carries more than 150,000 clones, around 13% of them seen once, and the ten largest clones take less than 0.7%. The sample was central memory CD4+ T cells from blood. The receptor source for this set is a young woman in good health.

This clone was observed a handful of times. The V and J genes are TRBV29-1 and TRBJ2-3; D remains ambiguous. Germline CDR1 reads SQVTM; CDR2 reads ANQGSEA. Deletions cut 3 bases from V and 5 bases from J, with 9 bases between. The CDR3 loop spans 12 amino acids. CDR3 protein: CSVESVGDTQYF. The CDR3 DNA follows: TGCAGCGTTGAGAGTGTCGGAGATACGCAGTATTTT.

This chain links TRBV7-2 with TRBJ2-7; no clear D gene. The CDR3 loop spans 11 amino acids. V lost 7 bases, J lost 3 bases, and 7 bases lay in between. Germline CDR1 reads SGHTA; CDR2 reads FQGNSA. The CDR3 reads CASILSYEQYF. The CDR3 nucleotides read TGTGCCAGCATCCTTAGCTACGAGCAGTACTTC.

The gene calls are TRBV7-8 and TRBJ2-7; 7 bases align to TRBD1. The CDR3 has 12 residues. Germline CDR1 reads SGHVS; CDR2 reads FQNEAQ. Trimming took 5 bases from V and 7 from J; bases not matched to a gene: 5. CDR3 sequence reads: CASSPDRVEQYF. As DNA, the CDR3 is TGTGCCAGCAGCCCCGACAGGGTAGAGCAGTACTTC.